This T cell receptor beta chain emerged from a study of CD8+ T cells in alopecia areata. Study-wide background: Administration of oral tofacitinib to treated patients was at 5 to 10 mg twice daily.

In each case, RNA was isolated and then reverse transcribed into cDNA as the sequencing template. Profiled with immunoSEQ multiplex PCR; TCRdb holds only in-frame clones, not every one. The profile shows about 120,000 clones, around 56% of them singletons. Only a few counts were recorded for this clone. Its antigen is as yet unknown. CDR1 is SEHNR and CDR2 is FQNEAQ in the germline V gene (reference sequence). Between the trimmed V and J ends, which lost 5 bases and 5 bases, there was a span of 27 bases. The CDR3 is 18 amino acids. Findings and caveats of the study: Clonality exceeded that of normal scalp in lesional scalp, most notably in alopecia totalis/universalis. Scalp clonality, along with expanded CD8+ clones among the top 100, was significantly decreased by tofacitinib.

The treatment is: oral pan-JAK inhibitor, 5-10 mg twice daily. The clonotype comes from a human donor with alopecia areata. The material sequenced was CD4+ T cells sorted from blood, taken at week 4, from a patient treated with tofacitinib. The chain carries TRBV7-9 and TRBJ2-5; D may correspond to TRBD1 or TRBD2 (5 bases each). CDR3 bases: TGTGCCAGCAGCGTTCCGTTTCGGGGCAGAGTAGCGCATGAGACCCAGTACTTC. Its protein product is CASSVPFRGRVAHETQYF.